These 9 T cell receptor beta chains were all obtained from the same sample, sequenced in a study of blood T cells in healthy people across ages. A second PCR of roughly 7 to 11 cycles used a sample-barcoded 5' primer and a J-beta primer mix. TCRdb fed the 5' RACE reads into MiXCR, producing one record per CDR3 protein. The sample has about 640,000 distinct CDR3 sequences; 58% are singletons. The material sequenced was blood. The receptors come from a man in his sixties in good health.

The chain employs TRBV12-3 or TRBV12-4 and TRBJ2-2; 13 bases agree with TRBD2. This CDR3 is 17 amino acids long. Unmatched junction bases numbered 6, after V lost 5 bases and J lost 3 bases. CDR3 nucleotides: TGTGCCAGCAGTCCCCGACTAGCGGGGGGACACACCGGGGAGCTGTTTTTT. The encoded protein is CASSPRLAGGHTGELFF.

The V call is TRBV7-2, the J call TRBJ1-4; 12 bases line up with TRBD1. The germline CDR1 and CDR2 sequences are SGHTA and FQGNSA. This CDR3 comprises 15 residues. Germline trimming cut 4 bases from V and 10 bases from J; bases unmatched to any gene: 7. In nucleotides, the CDR3 is TGTGCCAGCAGCTCTGGAGGGACAGGGGGCCGAAAACTGTTTTTT. Translated, it gives CASSSGGTGGRKLFF.

Remarks on this clonotype: The junction departs from germline at one end; a sequencing error may be responsible. The genes are TRBV20-1 and TRBJ2-3, with 8 bases matching TRBD2. Per the germline V gene, CDR1 is DFQATT and CDR2 is SNEGSKA (reference sequence). The CDR3 has 14 residues. CDR3: CGASAGGRTDTQYF. In nucleotides, the CDR3 is TGCGGTGCTAGTGCGGGGGGCCGCACAGATACGCAGTATTTT.

This chain joins TRBV20-1 and TRBJ2-3; 10 nucleotides align to TRBD2. Germline V gives CDR1 DFQATT, CDR2 SNEGSKA (reference sequence). CDR3 length equals 14 residues. V gave up 0 bases and J gave up 5 bases; unmatched junction bases: 2. For the CDR3, the DNA is TGCAGTGCTAGAGATCGGACTAGCGGAGATACGCAGTATTTT. Amino acid sequence: CSARDRTSGDTQYF.

The gene calls are TRBV6-2 or TRBV6-3 and TRBJ1-4, with 7 nucleotides matching TRBD1. Trimming removed 6 bases from V and 7 bases from J; junction bases left unmatched: 8. The CDR3 consists of 14 residues. CDR1 and CDR2 from the germline V gene are MNHEY and SVGEGT. CDR3 sequence (DNA): TGTGCCAGCAGGGTGACAGGGCTGGTTGAAAAACTGTTTTTT. Its protein is CASRVTGLVEKLFF.

The chain recombines TRBV5-1 with TRBJ2-3; D gene ambiguous. This CDR3 comprises 16 residues. Germline-derived CDR1 and CDR2 are SGHRS and YFSETQ. V lost 1 base, J lost 0 bases, and 12 bases lay in between. This CDR3 is CASSLSPQASTDTQYF. CDR3 nucleotide sequence: TGCGCCAGCAGCTTGTCCCCCCAGGCTAGCACAGATACGCAGTATTTT.

This clonotype occurred many times. The chain uses TRBV29-1 and TRBJ2-7; D remains ambiguous. V lost 2 bases and J 0 bases, leaving 5 bases between the germline ends. The CDR3 sequence is 12 residues long. Germline CDR1 reads SQVTM; CDR2 reads ANQGSEA. The CDR3, as DNA: TGCAGCGTTGAATCCAACTCCTACGAGCAGTACTTC. Its protein product is CSVESNSYEQYF.

The chain joins TRBV5-5 to TRBJ2-4; possible D gene TRBD2, 6 bases. Matching the DNA end better, TRBJ2-7 makes the J call doubtful. CDR3 length equals 15 residues. CDR1 SGHKS and CDR2 YYEKEE come from the germline V gene (reference sequence). The CDR3 loop reads CASSLEPGVGYEQYF. In DNA form, the CDR3 reads TGTGCCAGCAGCTTGGAACCGGGGGTGGGATACGAGCAGTACTTC.

This clonotype appeared a few times. The chain employs TRBV5-4 and TRBJ2-1, with D hard to call. The CDR3 sequence is 14 residues long. Germline V lookup: CDR1 SGHNT, CDR2 YYREEE (reference sequence). V shed 0 bases and J shed 0 bases, with 4 bases lying between them. CDR3: CASSLGPSYNEQFF. The CDR3 coding sequence is TGTGCCAGCAGCTTGGGGCCCTCCTACAATGAGCAGTTCTTC.